The source of this T cell receptor beta chain is a study of blood T cell repertoires in COVID-19 (dated by TCRdb to 2020 to 2022). About the full investigation: Collaborator samples came from the United States, Italy and Spain and covered acute and convalescent phases of COVID-19. The prospective study material was composed of cDNA or gDNA derived from T cells, B-cell-depleted T cells, or PBMCs. Subjects who had been exposed to COVID-19, were actively infected with it, or had recovered from it provided the deeply sampled blood TCRbeta repertoires that made up the dataset. The repertoires were released in a freely available public database meant as a resource for research on the immune response to SARS-CoV-2. Samples were obtained from the ongoing ImmuneRACE study (first 160 participants) and from about 1,300 subjects provided by 6 global collaborators. Sample metadata almost always included a de-identified subject ID, COVID-19 status, age in years and sex. Where available, HLA class I and class II types were taken from metadata supplied by the sample provider and were not determined by assay-based typing.

On the study overall, not on this receptor specifically: How much clinical and demographic metadata was included differed by source and by participant, and the metadata was provided uncurated.

Whole blood was collected in K2EDTA tubes by collaborating institutions according to the institutions' own protocols. For TCRbeta analysis, collaborators shipped samples as frozen whole blood, isolated PBMCs, or DNA extracted from either of those sample types. V trim: 4 bases; J trim: 15 bases; unmatched bases: 10. Taken from cysteine to phenylalanine, the CDR3 has 13 residues. The DNA shown is the 39-base CDR3, in frame from base 1. The germline V gene provides CDR1 SNHLY and CDR2 FYNNEI. This clone has just one count. The antigen this receptor binds is unknown. No qualities accompany the bases; no much larger clone lies one base away. TCRbeta CDR3 regions were amplified from genomic DNA using the immunoSEQ Assay, a bias-controlled multiplex PCR. The original methods were these. Nucleated cell counts per sample were estimated from amplification of reference gene primers within the assay. To quantify the absolute abundance of each unique TCRbeta CDR3 rearrangement, sequence reads were collapsed and filtered. Productive Simpson clonality was computed per sample as the square root of Simpson's diversity index over productive rearrangements. The clones in this table, taken by TCRdb from immuneACCESS, are in-frame only. Not every clone is retained; where verified, under half of the shortfall comes from an unresolved V gene, and the cause of the rest is unknown. That table furnishes V, J and clone size, whereas the DNA furnished D and trimming. Recorded for this sample are 30,000 to 40,000 clones; about 85% of them occurred a single time. The ten biggest clones cover about two fifths of the sample.

The origin of this receptor is a man aged 55 to 70 with active or convalescent COVID-19. The chain is encoded by TRBV2 joined to TRBJ2-1, and 9 bases in between align with TRBD2. Sequencing was performed on peripheral blood. The DNA reads TGTGCCAGCAGTGGACTTGCGGGAGGGCCTCGGTTCTTC. It translates to CASSGLAGGPRFF.